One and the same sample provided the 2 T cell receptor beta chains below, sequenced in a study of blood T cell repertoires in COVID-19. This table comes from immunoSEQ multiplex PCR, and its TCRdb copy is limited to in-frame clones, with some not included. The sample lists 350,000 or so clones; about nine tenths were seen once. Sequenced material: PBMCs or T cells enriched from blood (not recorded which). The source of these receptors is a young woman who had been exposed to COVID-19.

The CDR3 nucleotides read TGTGCCTGGAGTGCCGTCGACAGGGCTGGCTACACCTTC. It translates to CAWSAVDRAGYTF. The gene calls are TRBV30 and TRBJ1-2, with 7 bases that match TRBD1. Looked up from germline, CDR1 is GTSNPN and CDR2 is SVGIG (reference sequence). The CDR3 is 13 amino acids. V lost 1 base, J lost 7 bases, and 6 bases stayed unmatched.

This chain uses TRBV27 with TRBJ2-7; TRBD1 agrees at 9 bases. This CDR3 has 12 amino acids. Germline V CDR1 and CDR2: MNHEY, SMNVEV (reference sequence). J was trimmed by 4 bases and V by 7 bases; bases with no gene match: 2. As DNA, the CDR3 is TGTGCCAGCAAAGGGACAGGGTACGAGCAGTACTTC. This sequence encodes CASKGTGYEQYF.